A single sample gave rise to the 27 T cell receptor beta chains below, sequenced in a study of shared clonotypes between healthy human individuals. Libraries were prepared by immunoSEQ multiplex PCR; TCRdb keeps only in-frame clonotypes and omits some of them. The table lists about 690,000 clones, about 90% of them singletons. The sequencing sample was made of memory CD8+ T cells from PBMCs. Described subset: CD45RO+ cells pooled with CCR7-negative TemRA cells. The receptors derive from a man between 18 and 29 years old in good health. Some clones in this sample may be carry-over from other donors' samples.

This sequence joins TRBV29-1 and TRBJ2-7; 10 nucleotides match TRBD1. CDR3 length: 15 amino acids. Germline CDR1 is SQVTM and CDR2 is ANQGSEA. V trimming: 7 bases; J trimming: 5 bases; junction bases outside the gene matches: 14. CDR3 in DNA: TGCAGCGCCTTTACAGGGGACAGGGGTCCCAACGAGCAGTACTTC. Protein product: CSAFTGDRGPNEQYF.

This clone was picked up one time. The rearrangement uses TRBV4-1 and TRBJ2-1; D is undetermined. Germline lookup yields CDR1 MGHRA and CDR2 YSYEKL. The CDR3 loop spans 13 amino acids. V lost 4 bases, J lost 4 bases, and 8 bases lay in between. DNA of the CDR3: TGCGCCAGCAGCCGTTCCCCTTACAATGAGCAGTTCTTC. Its translation is CASSRSPYNEQFF.

In DNA, the CDR3 is TGTGCCAGCAGTTTACAAGGGGCGGCGAGCGCTAACTATGGCTACACCTTC. Amino acids: CASSLQGAASANYGYTF. The V gene is TRBV27, the J gene TRBJ1-2; a possible D gene is TRBD1 (5 bases). V shed 2 bases and J shed 0 bases, with 16 bases lying between them. The CDR3 extends over 17 amino acids. The germline V gene encodes CDR1 MNHEY and CDR2 SMNVEV (reference sequence).

V gene TRBV7-2 combines with J gene TRBJ1-1, with D hard to call. Per the germline V gene, CDR1 is SGHTA and CDR2 is FQGNSA. With 1 base removed from V and 1 base from J, the gap between germline ends came to 13 bases. The CDR3 spans 16 residues. CDR3 protein: CASSLVIGLSNTEAFF. The CDR3 nucleotides are TGTGCCAGCAGCTTAGTGATAGGGTTATCGAACACTGAAGCTTTCTTT.

The V call is TRBV11-2, the J call TRBJ2-7; tentative D call: TRBD1 (6 bases). Germline CDR1 SGHAT, CDR2 FQNNGV. Trimming removed 1 base at V and 5 bases at J, with 9 bases between. The CDR3 sequence is 13 residues long. CDR3 residues: CASSLAQGNEQYF. The DNA for the CDR3 is TGTGCCAGCAGCTTAGCACAGGGTAACGAGCAGTACTTC.

The chain recombines TRBV7-9 with TRBJ2-1, with 10 bases lining up with TRBD1. Per the germline V gene, CDR1 is SEHNR and CDR2 is FQNEAQ (reference sequence). CDR3 size: 14 residues. V lost 11 bases to trimming and J lost 6 bases; unmatched junction nucleotides: 10. CDR3 protein: CALSGTGDGNEQFF. In DNA, the CDR3 is TGTGCCCTAAGCGGGACAGGGGACGGCAATGAGCAGTTCTTC.

The gene calls are TRBV5-1 and TRBJ2-2; 11 bases are a match to TRBD2. Germline V gene sequence: CDR1 SGHRS, CDR2 YFSETQ. The CDR3 length is 19 residues. The V and J ends lost 0 bases and 4 bases, in that order; junction bases with no gene match: 11. The CDR3 loop reads CASSLAGVAGGPVTGELFF. The CDR3 bases are TGCGCCAGCAGCTTGGCCGGGGTAGCGGGAGGGCCAGTCACCGGGGAGCTGTTTTTT.

This clone was found once. The chain couples TRBV9 to TRBJ2-1; tentatively, D is TRBD2 (6 bases). Trimming pared 0 bases from V and 4 bases from J, leaving 11 bases between. The length of the CDR3 is 15 residues. Germline assignment: CDR1 SGDLS and CDR2 YYNGEE. This CDR3 reads CASSVGGDLYNEQFF. DNA for the CDR3: TGTGCCAGCAGCGTAGGGGGGGACTTATACAATGAGCAGTTCTTC. Full variable domain (rest looked up from reference TRBV9 and TRBJ2-1): DSGVTQTPKHLITATGQRVTLRCSPRSGDLSVYWYQQSLDQGLQFLIQYYNGEERAKGNILERFSAQQFPDLHSELNLSSLELGDSALYFCASSVGGDLYNEQFFGPGTRLTVL.

The CDR3 protein is CASSFTGGSYEQYF. CDR3 DNA: TGTGCCAGCAGCTTTACAGGGGGATCCTACGAGCAGTACTTC. The rearrangement links TRBV5-8 to TRBJ2-7; 8 bases map to TRBD1. The CDR3 has 14 residues. Unmatched junction bases numbered 2, after V lost 2 bases and J lost 1 base. Germline V gene data show CDR1 as SGHTS and CDR2 as YDEGEE.

The chain links TRBV7-2 to TRBJ2-5; 8 bases are shared with TRBD1. CDR1 and CDR2 from the germline V gene are SGHTA and FQGNSA. CDR3 size: 17 residues. Trimming took 1 base from V and 2 from J; bases not matched to a gene: 9. This CDR3 reads CASSLGVGTGRQETQYF. CDR3 DNA: TGTGCCAGCAGCTTAGGGGTAGGGACAGGCCGACAAGAGACCCAGTACTTC.

This chain joins TRBV7-2 and TRBJ2-7, with 11 bases matching TRBD1. V was clipped by 3 bases and J by 5 bases; unmatched bases: 9. Germline V gene data show CDR1 as SGHTA and CDR2 as FQGNSA. This CDR3 comprises 16 residues. DNA for the CDR3: TGTGCCAGCAGCTTCCCCGGACAGGGGGCGCGGGACGAGCAGTACTTC. It codes for CASSFPGQGARDEQYF.

The chain has TRBV6-5 and TRBJ2-2; D gene unclear. Germline CDR1 MNHEY, CDR2 SVGAGI. The CDR3 loop spans 13 amino acids. V gave up 0 bases and J gave up 10 bases, with 9 bases separating them. The CDR3 nucleotides read TGTGCCAGCAGTTACTCGAAGATAGCGGAGCTGTTTTTT. Protein: CASSYSKIAELFF.

The chain joins TRBV7-9 to TRBJ1-4, with 7 nucleotides matching TRBD1. The CDR3 runs 17 residues. CDR1 SEHNR and CDR2 FQNEAQ come from the germline V gene (reference sequence). V shed 2 bases and J 5 bases; nucleotides not matched to a gene: 11. In nucleotides, the CDR3 is TGTGCCAGCAGCTTATGGCCTCCCGGGACAGAAAATGAAAAACTGTTTTTT. Translating gives CASSLWPPGTENEKLFF.

This chain links TRBV28 with TRBJ1-2; TRBD1 matches 11 bases. The germline V gene encodes CDR1 MDHEN and CDR2 SYDVKM. With 6 bases clipped from V and 3 bases from J, the junction kept 12 bases outside the gene matches. The CDR3 consists of 17 residues. CDR3 sequence reads: CASSYWTGGSGYYGYTF. DNA of the CDR3: TGTGCCAGCAGCTACTGGACAGGGGGCTCCGGTTACTATGGCTACACCTTC.

The chain carries TRBV2 and TRBJ2-7, with 8 bases lining up with TRBD2. Germline trimming cut 5 bases from V and 3 bases from J; bases unmatched to any gene: 21. CDR3 size: 19 residues. From germline, CDR1 is SNHLY and CDR2 FYNNEI. In DNA, the CDR3 is TGTGCCAGCAGTACCCCTCCACAGCGGGAGAATGAGGGCCTCTACGAGCAGTACTTC. Its protein product is CASSTPPQRENEGLYEQYF.

The chain links TRBV27 to TRBJ1-2; TRBD1 might be the D (6 bases). Deletions cut 5 bases from V and 5 bases from J, with 12 bases between. CDR1 is MNHEY, CDR2 SMNVEV, per germline (reference sequence). The CDR3 runs 13 residues. CDR3 bases: TGTGCCAGCAGTCCGGACAGCTTTTATGGCTACACCTTC. This sequence encodes CASSPDSFYGYTF.

The rearrangement uses TRBV9 and TRBJ2-2; D uncertain. The CDR3 contains 13 residues. The germline gives CDR1 SGDLS, CDR2 YYNGEE. The ends were cut back, 3 bases at V and 6 bases at J, with 9 bases in the middle. The DNA for the CDR3 is TGTGCCAGCAGCGAGCATGCGGCCGGGGAGCTGTTTTTT. This encodes CASSEHAAGELFF.

The chain links TRBV11-2 to TRBJ2-5; a possible D gene is TRBD2 (7 bases). V was cut by 5 bases and J by 6 bases, with 19 bases left in between. Germline V gene sequence: CDR1 SGHAT, CDR2 FQNNGV. The CDR3 spans 15 residues. The CDR3 reads CASSQPTGGGQTQYF. CDR3 in DNA: TGTGCCAGCAGCCAGCCCACGGGGGGCGGCCAGACCCAGTACTTC.

This clone was counted a single time. The J gene is TRBJ2-4, the V gene TRBV19; D call uncertain. This CDR3 comprises 13 residues. V was cut by 5 bases and J by 3 bases, with 8 bases left in between. Germline CDR1 and CDR2: LNHDA and SQIVND (reference sequence). CDR3 sequence reads: CASSPEHKNIQYF. The CDR3, as DNA: TGTGCCAGTAGTCCCGAGCACAAAAACATTCAGTACTTC.

The rearrangement joins TRBV28 to TRBJ1-4, with a possible D match to TRBD1 (6 bases). Germline V gene data show CDR1 as MDHEN and CDR2 as SYDVKM. CDR3 size: 17 residues. V shed 6 bases and J shed 0 bases, with 17 bases lying between them. The CDR3 DNA sequence: TGTGCCAGCAGACCGACAGGCGGGGGACCAACTAATGAAAAACTGTTTTTT. Amino acid sequence: CASRPTGGGPTNEKLFF.

For this clone: In the same sample, other DNA sequences code for this CDR3. CDR3 in DNA: TGTGCCAGCAGCGTAGGGGGGACAGGAAACTATGGCTACACCTTC. Its protein product is CASSVGGTGNYGYTF. The genes are TRBV9 and TRBJ1-2; 8 bases line up with TRBD1. CDR1 and CDR2 (germline): SGDLS, YYNGEE. The CDR3 is made up of 15 amino acids. The junction had 3 bases not matched to a gene; V was cut back by 0 bases and J by 2 bases.

This rearrangement joins TRBV7-9 to TRBJ2-3; 9 positions agree with TRBD2. V was pared by 2 bases and J by 3 bases, with 6 bases of the junction left unmatched. Germline CDR1 SEHNR, CDR2 FQNEAQ (reference sequence). The CDR3 is 16 amino acids. In DNA, the CDR3 is TGTGCCAGCAGCTTAAGGCCTAGCGGGAAAACAGATACGCAGTATTTT. It encodes CASSLRPSGKTDTQYF. Combining the CDR3 with reference TRBV7-9 and TRBJ2-3 gives the whole variable domain DTGVSQNPRHKITKRGQNVTFRCDPISEHNRLYWYRQTLGQGPEFLTYFQNEAQLEKSRLLSDRFSAERPKGSFSTLEIQRTEQGDSAMYLCASSLRPSGKTDTQYFGPGTRLTVL.

This clone appeared a few times. The gene calls are TRBV7-9 and TRBJ2-7, with D perhaps matching TRBD1 or TRBD2 (5 bases each). CDR1 SEHNR and CDR2 FQNEAQ come from the germline V gene (reference sequence). This CDR3 contains 15 residues. Trimming took 5 bases from V and 7 from J, leaving 21 bases between them. The CDR3: CASSRRDGGLREQYF. In nucleotides, the CDR3 is TGTGCCAGCAGCCGAAGGGACGGCGGGCTTAGGGAGCAGTACTTC.

The chain links TRBV7-9 to TRBJ2-7; 7 nucleotides match TRBD2. After removal of 2 bases from V and 2 bases from J, the junction contained 12 bases not matched to a gene. Germline CDR1 is SEHNR and CDR2 is FQNEAQ (reference sequence). There are 17 residues in the CDR3. The CDR3 here is CASSLSLRLADPYEQYF. DNA for the CDR3: TGTGCCAGCAGCTTAAGCTTGCGACTAGCCGACCCCTACGAGCAGTACTTC.

The CDR3 nucleotides read TGTGCCAGCAGCTTTTTCCGGGTCACTGAAGCTTTCTTT. This translates into CASSFFRVTEAFF. V and J are TRBV5-6 and TRBJ1-1; the D is unclear. V lost 2 bases and J lost 4, with 9 bases in between. CDR3 length: 13 amino acids. The V gene's germline CDR1 is SGHDT and CDR2 YYEEEE.

This clone was recorded a few times. This chain connects TRBV7-9 to TRBJ2-7, with TRBD1 identical over 7 bases. J lost 3 bases, V lost 7 bases, and 6 bases had no gene match. Germline V gene sequence: CDR1 SEHNR, CDR2 FQNEAQ (reference sequence). CDR3 length: 13 residues. In DNA form, the CDR3 reads TGTGCCAGCACCTCCGGACAGGACTACGAGCAGTACTTC. Protein: CASTSGQDYEQYF.

The V and J genes are TRBV27 and TRBJ2-1; D is unresolved. The CDR3 is 14 residues long. V was shortened by 1 base and J by 6 bases, with 10 bases between the two germline ends. Per the germline V gene, CDR1 is MNHEY and CDR2 is SMNVEV (reference sequence). The CDR3 loop is CASSLLGPPNEQFF. The CDR3 nucleotides read TGTGCCAGCAGTTTATTAGGACCGCCCAATGAGCAGTTCTTC.